The rows below give T cell receptor beta chains drawn from one sample of a study of blood T cell repertoires in COVID-19. TCRdb keeps only in-frame clones here, not all; method: immunoSEQ multiplex PCR. Seen here are about 130,000 clones, roughly 80% observed once, and the top ten hold about a sixth. Sequenced: PBMCs or T cells enriched from blood (not recorded which). The receptors shown here come from a man aged 25 to 40 who had recovered from COVID-19. Each CDR3 is given with its conserved first and last residue. Fields, in order: V gene, clone size, D gene, J gene, CDR3 protein, CDR3 DNA. The D gene is left open where the match is weak. Clone size is not always given. Where it is, it says once, few, many or a class for expanded clones.

>TRBV7-7|NA|TRBD2|TRBJ2-1
CASSVGLAGLNEQFF
TGTGCCAGCAGCGTAGGGCTAGCGGGACTCAACGAGCAGTTCTTC
>TRBV12-3/TRBV12-4|NA|NA|TRBJ1-2
CASSLARGYGYTF
TGTGCCAGCAGTTTGGCCAGGGGCTATGGCTACACCTTC
>TRBV5-1|NA|TRBD2|TRBJ2-5
CASSLRRPTSGKETQYF
TGCGCCAGCAGCTTAAGAAGGCCTACTAGCGGGAAAGAGACCCAGTACTTC
>TRBV25-1|NA|NA|TRBJ2-2
CASRQQGELFF
TGTGCCAGCAGGCAACAGGGGGAGCTGTTTTTT
>TRBV7-9|once|NA|TRBJ1-4
CASSLVVQRDEKLFF
TGTGCCAGCAGCTTAGTCGTACAGAGGGATGAAAAACTGTTTTTT
>TRBV5-1|NA|TRBD1|TRBJ1-1
CASSFTGGGTEAFF
TGCGCCAGCAGCTTTACAGGGGGCGGCACTGAAGCTTTCTTT
>TRBV12-3/TRBV12-4|once|NA|TRBJ2-3
CASSPEGTDTQYF
TGTGCCAGCAGTCCTGAGGGCACAGATACGCAGTATTTT
>TRBV15|NA|NA|TRBJ1-1
CATSRDRGDKDSEAFF
TGTGCCACCAGCAGAGATCGAGGGGACAAGGACTCTGAAGCTTTCTTT
>TRBV24-1|NA|NA|TRBJ2-3
CATSDRDSGTDTQYF
TGTGCCACCAGTGACCGGGACTCAGGCACAGATACGCAGTATTTT
>TRBV3-1/TRBV3-2|NA|TRBD2|TRBJ2-7
CASSRTSGYQYEQYF
TGTGCCAGCAGCCGGACTAGCGGCTATCAGTACGAGCAGTACTTC
>TRBV24-1|NA|TRBD2|TRBJ2-1
CATAQRGGRNEQFF
TGTGCCACTGCCCAGCGGGGGGGCCGCAATGAGCAGTTCTTC
>TRBV7-6|NA|TRBD1|TRBJ1-1
CASSSHPWQGARTEAFF
TGTGCCAGCAGCTCCCACCCTTGGCAGGGGGCGCGGACTGAAGCTTTCTTT
>TRBV5-4|NA|TRBD2|TRBJ2-1
CASSDASGRSYNEQFF
TGTGCCAGCAGCGACGCAAGCGGGAGGTCCTACAATGAGCAGTTCTTC
>TRBV6-5|NA|TRBD2|TRBJ2-1
CASRTTSGWVDEQFF
TGTGCCAGCAGAACGACTAGCGGGTGGGTCGATGAGCAGTTCTTC
>TRBV11-2|NA|TRBD2|TRBJ2-5
CASSPRPARGGETQYF
TGTGCCAGCAGCCCCCGCCCCGCGCGGGGGGGGGAGACCCAGTACTTC
>TRBV5-1|NA|TRBD1|TRBJ1-1
CASSSGQGVEAFF
TGCGCCAGCAGCTCGGGACAGGGTGTTGAAGCTTTCTTT
>TRBV27|NA|NA|TRBJ1-6
CASSLWSPGVPSPLHF
TGTGCCAGCAGTTTATGGTCCCCGGGTGTCCCTTCACCCCTCCACTTT
>TRBV7-9|NA|NA|TRBJ1-5
CASSLEGGNQPQHF
TGTGCCAGCAGCTTAGAGGGGGGCAATCAGCCCCAGCATTTT
>TRBV19|NA|TRBD1|TRBJ2-2
CASRGDRGRQARGTGELFF
TGTGCCAGTAGGGGGGACAGGGGGCGACAAGCGAGAGGAACCGGGGAGCTGTTTTTT
>TRBV25-1|NA|TRBD1|TRBJ2-6
CASGGQGYSGANVLTF
TGTGCCAGCGGGGGACAGGGGTACTCTGGGGCCAACGTCCTGACTTTC
>TRBV27|NA|NA|TRBJ1-2
CASRPGERDGYTF
TGTGCCAGCAGGCCAGGGGAACGGGATGGCTACACCTTC
>TRBV28|NA|NA|TRBJ1-3
CASRGGFLQESIGNTIYF
TGTGCCAGCAGAGGGGGATTTTTACAAGAATCGATTGGAAACACCATATATTTT
>TRBV11-1|NA|TRBD2|TRBJ2-5
CASRSGTTQYF
TGTGCCAGCAGAAGCGGGACGACCCAGTACTTC
>TRBV12-3/TRBV12-4|NA|NA|TRBJ1-5
CASSSWGQPQHF
TGTGCCAGCAGTTCGTGGGGCCAGCCCCAGCATTTT
>TRBV5-5|NA|TRBD1|TRBJ2-7
CASSPGGSYEQYF
TGTGCCAGCTCTCCAGGGGGCTCCTACGAGCAGTACTTC
>TRBV4-1|NA|NA|TRBJ1-5
CASSLTDSNQPQHF
TGCGCCAGCAGCCTGACAGACAGCAATCAGCCCCAGCATTTT
>TRBV11-2|NA|NA|TRBJ2-3
CASSLNPGWDTQYF
TGTGCCAGCAGCTTAAATCCGGGATGGGATACGCAGTATTTT
>TRBV10-2|NA|TRBD1|TRBJ2-1
CASKTGQGFIRRNNEQFF
TGCGCCAGCAAAACTGGACAGGGATTCATTCGGCGTAACAATGAGCAGTTCTTC
>TRBV24-1|NA|TRBD1|TRBJ2-2
CATSDPRGPGELFF
TGTGCCACCAGTGACCCCAGGGGGCCGGGGGAGCTGTTTTTT
>TRBV24-1|NA|NA|TRBJ1-2
CATSDPQGRGYTF
TGTGCCACCAGTGATCCACAGGGACGTGGCTACACCTTC
>TRBV2|NA|NA|TRBJ1-1
CASSEYPETGNTEAFF
TGTGCCAGCAGTGAATATCCGGAAACAGGGAACACTGAAGCTTTCTTT
>TRBV6-4|NA|NA|TRBJ2-3
CASSDGGADTQYF
TGTGCCAGCAGTGACGGCGGGGCAGATACGCAGTATTTT
>TRBV28|NA|TRBD1|TRBJ1-5
CASRSGQAHQPQHF
TGTGCCAGCAGATCCGGACAGGCCCATCAGCCCCAGCATTTT
>TRBV10-2|many|NA|TRBJ2-2
CATEAGQANTGELFF
TGCGCCACCGAAGCGGGACAGGCCAACACCGGGGAGCTGTTTTTT